This T cell receptor beta chain emerged from a study of cytomegalovirus exposure and HLA in healthy donors. The PCR ran on 60 Vbeta and 13 Jbeta primers. Libraries were prepared by immunoSEQ multiplex PCR; TCRdb keeps only in-frame clonotypes and omits some of them. The sample contains roughly 170,000 clones, 71% of which appear only once. Study-level findings and limits: The study designated 150 or so TCR beta chains cytomegalovirus-associated. A later analysis, which compared TCR beta chains of equal frequency, found the HLA-associated ones more clonally expanded. Previously analyzed data showed that most TCR beta V segments were productive at a frequency of about 90% or about 30%. Most likely, a cluster of highly shared sequence variants arose as a sequencing artifact.

On this clone itself: Its cognate antigen is unknown.

V dropped 4 bases and J dropped 7; count of bases not matched to a gene: 4. Germline V CDR1 and CDR2: SGHTA, FQGTGA. The CDR3 length is 13 residues. This clonotype was obtained from a girl between 5 and 17 years old in good health and CMV-seronegative. The chain carries TRBV7-3 and TRBJ1-2; 9 bases are shared with TRBD1. Sequencing was done on a sample of PBMCs. CDR3 in amino acids: CASSSDRGSGYTF. The CDR3 region has the DNA TGTGCCAGCAGCTCTGACAGGGGGTCTGGCTACACCTTC.